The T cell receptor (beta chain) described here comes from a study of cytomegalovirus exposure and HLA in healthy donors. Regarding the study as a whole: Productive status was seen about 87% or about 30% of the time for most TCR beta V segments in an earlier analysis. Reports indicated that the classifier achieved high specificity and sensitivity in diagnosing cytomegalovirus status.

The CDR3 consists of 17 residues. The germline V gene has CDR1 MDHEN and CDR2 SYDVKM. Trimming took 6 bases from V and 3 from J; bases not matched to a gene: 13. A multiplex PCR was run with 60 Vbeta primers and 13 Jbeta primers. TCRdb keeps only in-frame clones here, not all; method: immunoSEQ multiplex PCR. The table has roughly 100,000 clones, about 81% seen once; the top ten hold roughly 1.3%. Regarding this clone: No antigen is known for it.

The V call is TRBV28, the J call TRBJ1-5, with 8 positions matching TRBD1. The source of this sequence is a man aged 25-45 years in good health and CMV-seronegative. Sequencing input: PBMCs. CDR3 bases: TGTGCCAGCAGGCTTACTCACACGGACAGGGCCAATCAGCCCCAGCATTTT. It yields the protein CASRLTHTDRANQPQHF.